The clone carrying this TCR beta chain was found a few times. The CDR3 consists of 15 residues. Germline values: CDR1 SNHLY, CDR2 FYNNEI. V shed 6 bases and J 5 bases; nucleotides not matched to a gene: 11. The source of the sample is a study of blood T cell repertoires in COVID-19. Original data processing: Nucleated cell number was recorded as an estimate derived from reference gene primer amplification. Sequencing was performed with immunoSEQ multiplex PCR; in TCRdb, only in-frame clones are kept and a portion is missing. Clone size and the V and J calls come from that table; the DNA yielded D and trimming. This sample carries about 170,000 clones, under 85% of them seen once, and the ten largest clones take around 2.7%.

The TCR originated in a man between 65 and 79 years old with acute or convalescent COVID-19. Source material: peripheral blood. V is TRBV2 and J is TRBJ2-7, with 9 bases fitting TRBD2. CDR3 protein: CASREAGGPVHEQYF. CDR3 coding DNA: TGTGCCAGCAGGGAGGCGGGAGGGCCGGTCCACGAGCAGTACTTC.